This TCR beta chain was captured by sequencing in a study of T-cell memory formation after mild COVID-19. Germline CDR1 is SEHNR and CDR2 is FQNEAQ (reference sequence). Trimming took off 5 bases at V and 3 bases at J, with 14 bases between the two ends. The CDR3 spans 14 residues. TCRdb re-analysed the 5' RACE reads in MiXCR, keeping a single row per CDR3 protein. The data contain tens of thousands of distinct CDR3 sequences, approximately 13% of them singletons. The chain joins TRBV7-9 to TRBJ2-7; perhaps TRBD1 as D (5 bases). The origin of this receptor is an adult woman who had mild COVID-19 (a few samples of this study predate the infection). Cell type and time point are not known. Material for sequencing was PBMCs or a T cell subset sorted from them (not recorded which). CDR3 DNA sequence: TGTGCCAGCAGCAATAGCACAGGTCACTACGAGCAGTACTTC. Its translation is CASSNSTGHYEQYF.